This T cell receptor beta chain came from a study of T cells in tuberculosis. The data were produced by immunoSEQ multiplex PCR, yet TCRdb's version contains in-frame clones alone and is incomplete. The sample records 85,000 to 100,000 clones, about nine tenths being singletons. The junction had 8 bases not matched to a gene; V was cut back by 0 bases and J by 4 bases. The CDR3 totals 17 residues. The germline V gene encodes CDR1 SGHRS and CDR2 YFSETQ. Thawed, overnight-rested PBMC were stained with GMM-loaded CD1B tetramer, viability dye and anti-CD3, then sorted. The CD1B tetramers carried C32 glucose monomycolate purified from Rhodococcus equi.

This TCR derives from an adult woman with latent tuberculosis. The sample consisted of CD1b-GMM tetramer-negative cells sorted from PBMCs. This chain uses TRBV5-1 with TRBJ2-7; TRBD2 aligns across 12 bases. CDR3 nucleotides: TGCGCCAGCAGCTTGGTAGCATCTAGCGGGGGGGATTACGAGCAGTACTTC. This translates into CASSLVASSGGDYEQYF.